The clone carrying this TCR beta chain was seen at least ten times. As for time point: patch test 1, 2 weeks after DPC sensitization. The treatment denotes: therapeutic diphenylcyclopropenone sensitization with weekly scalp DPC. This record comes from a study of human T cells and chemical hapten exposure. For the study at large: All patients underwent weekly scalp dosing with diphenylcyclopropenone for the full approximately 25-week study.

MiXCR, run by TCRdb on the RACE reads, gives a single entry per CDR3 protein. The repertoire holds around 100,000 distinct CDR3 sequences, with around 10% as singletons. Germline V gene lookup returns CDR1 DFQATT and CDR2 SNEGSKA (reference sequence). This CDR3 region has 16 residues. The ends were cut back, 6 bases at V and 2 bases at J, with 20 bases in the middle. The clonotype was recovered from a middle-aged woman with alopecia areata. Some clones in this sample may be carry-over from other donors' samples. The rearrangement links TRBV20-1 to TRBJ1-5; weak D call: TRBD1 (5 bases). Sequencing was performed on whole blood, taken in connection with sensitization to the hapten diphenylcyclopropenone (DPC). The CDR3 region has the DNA TGCAGTGCGCCCCAAAGGGGTTCGTCAGGCAATCAGCCCCAGCATTTT. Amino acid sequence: CSAPQRGSSGNQPQHF.